This passage covers 18 T cell receptor beta chains from one sample sequenced in a study of tumor and adjacent non-tumor tissue in lung cancer. TCRbeta libraries were built with three rounds of nested PCR, modified from ARM-PCR. TCRdb processed the multiplex PCR reads anew with MiXCR; each CDR3 protein has one entry. This sample has approximately 100,000 distinct CDR3 sequences, with more than 55% found just once. No cell sorting was done before RNA was extracted from the tissue. This non-tumor lung sample came from over 3 cm beyond the tumor edge. The sequenced sample was distant non-tumor lung tissue. Source of these receptors: a young man with non-small cell lung cancer.

The chain links TRBV28 to TRBJ2-7; D might be TRBD1 (5 bases). Trimming removed 2 bases from V and 2 bases from J, with 10 bases in between. CDR3 length: 14 amino acids. Germline lookup yields CDR1 MDHEN and CDR2 SYDVKM. The CDR3 sequence is CASSLHRLAYEQYF. As DNA, the CDR3 is TGTGCCAGCAGTTTACACAGGCTAGCCTACGAGCAGTACTTC.

The gene calls are TRBV20-1 and TRBJ2-7, with D possibly TRBD1 on 6 matching bases. The germline gives CDR1 DFQATT, CDR2 SNEGSKA (reference sequence). This CDR3 spans 14 amino acids. The CDR3 DNA sequence: TGCAATGCGTTCAAGGGGACACATAGCTACGAGCAGTACTTC. This translates into CNAFKGTHSYEQYF.

In the case of this clonotype: This is likely a read error, given that the CDR3 carries no conserved phenylalanine or tryptophan at its end. V gene TRBV6-5 combines with J gene TRBJ2-7; D might be TRBD1 or TRBD2, each matching 5 bases. With 5 bases removed from V and 8 bases from J, the gap between germline ends came to 13 bases. In germline, CDR1 is MNHEY, CDR2 SVGAGI. The length of the CDR3 is 12 residues. The CDR3 region is CASSGGRGKQYS. CDR3 in DNA: TGTGCCAGCAGTGGGGGTCGGGGCAAGCAGTACTCC.

Ten or more counts support this clonotype. One end of the junction does not line up with germline, which may come from a read error. The chain links TRBV4-1 to TRBJ2-5, with TRBD1 matching 7 bases. The germline CDR1 and CDR2 sequences are MGHRA and YSYEKL. This CDR3 contains 15 residues. In nucleotides, the CDR3 is TGCGCCAGCAGCCAACCGGACAGGCCCCAAAAGACCCAGTACTTC. Encoded protein: CASSQPDRPQKTQYF.

This clonotype was counted once. This may arise from a read error, as a much more abundant clone is one base away. The chain joins TRBV24-1 to TRBJ2-1; D remains unclear. The CDR3 runs to 14 residues. Looked up from germline, CDR1 is KGHDR and CDR2 is SFDVKD. CDR3 protein: CATSNFNRDNEQFF. As DNA, the CDR3 is TGTGCCACCAGTAATTTCAACCGGGACAATGAGCAGTTCTTC.

The CDR3 region is CASSQVTRESPLHF. The CDR3 nucleotides are TGTGCCAGCAGCCAAGTTACGAGGGAATCACCCCTCCACTTT. This chain uses TRBV4-2 with TRBJ1-6; D not resolved. CDR1 is LGHNA and CDR2 is YNFKEQ in the germline V gene. The CDR3 contains 14 residues. Trimming stripped 1 base from V and 10 bases from J, with 11 bases between.

This clonotype was counted many times. This rearrangement joins TRBV20-1 to TRBJ2-1; 8 bases map to TRBD2. Losses at the gene ends were 0 bases for V and 4 bases for J; bases not matched to a gene: 5. This CDR3 is built from 15 residues. Germline values: CDR1 DFQATT, CDR2 SNEGSKA (reference sequence). CDR3 DNA sequence: TGCAGTGCTAGAGAAGACGGGAGGGGTTACAATGAGCAGTTCTTC. Its protein is CSAREDGRGYNEQFF.

As concerns this clonotype: The junction departs from germline at one end; a sequencing error may be responsible. The V gene is TRBV5-4, the J gene TRBJ2-5, with D maybe TRBD1 (6 bases). This CDR3 comprises 15 residues. CDR1 SGHNT and CDR2 YYREEE come from the germline V gene (reference sequence). The CDR3 DNA reads TGTGCTAGCAGCGAAACGGGACATGTTAAAGAGACCCAGTACTTC. Its protein is CASSETGHVKETQYF.

With regard to this clonotype: This may come from a read error, since a much larger clone is one base off. This chain joins TRBV5-6 and TRBJ2-7; 11 positions match TRBD2. Trimming cost V 4 bases and J 4 bases; bases outside gene matches: 7. CDR1 is SGHDT and CDR2 is YYEEEE in the germline V gene. CDR3 length equals 15 residues. The CDR3 DNA follows: TGTGCCAGCAGCATCGCGACTAGCGGGAAGTACGAGCAGTACTTC. This translates into CASSIATSGKYEQYF. The variable domain in full, with the rest retrieved from reference TRBV5-6 and TRBJ2-7, is DAGVTQSPTHLIKTRGQQVTLRCSPKSGHDTVSWYQQALGQGPQFIFQYYEEEERQRGNFPDRFSGHQFPNYSSELNVNALLLGDSALYLCASSIATSGKYEQYFGPGTRLTVT.

This chain links TRBV20-1 with TRBJ2-1; no reliable D call. Germline V gene sequence: CDR1 DFQATT, CDR2 SNEGSKA (reference sequence). This CDR3 has 14 amino acids. DNA for the CDR3: TGCATTGCCGCCCCAATTTGCTCCTACAATGAGCAGTTCTTC. Its protein is CIAAPICSYNEQFF.

This clonotype was seen a few times. The chain recombines TRBV29-1 with TRBJ1-3, with D possibly matching TRBD1 (5 bases). The CDR3 consists of 12 residues. Trimming removed 4 bases from V and 4 bases from J, with 8 bases in between. In germline, CDR1 is SQVTM, CDR2 ANQGSEA. CDR3 loop: CSVVGGGNTIYF. Written as DNA, the CDR3 is TGCAGCGTTGTCGGGGGAGGAAACACCATATATTTT. Drawing the rest from reference TRBV29-1 and TRBJ1-3, the complete variable domain is SAVISQKPSRDICQRGTSLTIQCQVDSQVTMMFWYRQQPGQSLTLIATANQGSEATYESGFVIDKFPISRPNLTFSTLTVSNMSPEDSSIYLCSVVGGGNTIYFGEGSWLTVV.

The rearrangement links TRBV10-2 to TRBJ1-5; D gene ambiguous. Germline V lookup: CDR1 WSHSY, CDR2 SAAADI. The CDR3 sequence is 13 residues long. The CDR3 here is CAGSESRDQPQHF. The CDR3 DNA reads TGCGCTGGCAGTGAGTCCCGGGATCAGCCCCAGCATTTT.

Concerning this clonotype itself: One end of the junction fails to match germline, which may point to a read error. This chain connects TRBV29-1 to TRBJ2-3; D unclear. The CDR3 has 14 residues. Germline lookup yields CDR1 SQVTM and CDR2 ANQGSEA. CDR3 sequence (DNA): TGCAGCCCTGTCCTGCACGGTGGTCCAGATACCCAGTATTTT. Amino acid sequence: CSPVLHGGPDTQYF.

Remarks on this clonotype: Being one base from a much bigger clone, this may be a read error. This sequence joins TRBV6-2 or TRBV6-3 and TRBJ2-3, with D tentatively TRBD1 or TRBD2 (5 bases each). Germline CDR1 and CDR2: MNHEY and SVGEGT. The V end was cut by 8 bases, the J end by 7 bases, with 22 bases between. This CDR3 comprises 15 residues. This CDR3 is CASGPPRDGRNTQYF. For the CDR3, the DNA is TGTGCCAGCGGTCCCCCTCGGGACGGCAGGAATACGCAGTATTTT.

V usage is TRBV6-2 or TRBV6-3 and J usage is TRBJ2-7, with a tentative D call TRBD2 (6 bases). Trimming shortened V by 9 bases and J by 2 bases, and 17 bases separated the two germline ends. The germline V gene encodes CDR1 MNHEY and CDR2 SVGEGT. This CDR3 is 14 amino acids long. DNA for the CDR3: TGTGCCAGAGAGGGACTGGCGGGAACCTACGAGCAGTACTTC. Its translation: CAREGLAGTYEQYF.

This clonotype appeared a few times. The rearrangement uses TRBV5-1 and TRBJ2-1; D unresolved. Trimming removed 9 bases at V and 0 bases at J, with 22 bases between. This CDR3 comprises 17 residues. Germline V gives CDR1 SGHRS, CDR2 YFSETQ. CDR3 region: CANSPMGWIPSYNEQFF. CDR3 sequence (DNA): TGCGCCAACAGTCCCATGGGCTGGATCCCCTCCTACAATGAGCAGTTCTTC.

In this sample, this clonotype turned up many times. The rearrangement links TRBV4-1 to TRBJ1-3, with D possibly being TRBD1 (6 bases). V lost 3 bases and J lost 0, with 12 bases in between. Germline CDR1 MGHRA, CDR2 YSYEKL. CDR3 length: 16 residues. Here the CDR3 reads CASSQGRGDSGNTIYF. In DNA form, the CDR3 reads TGCGCCAGCAGCCAGGGCAGGGGCGACTCTGGAAACACCATATATTTT.

As for this clonotype: Since a much larger clone is just one base distant, this may be a read error. The chain uses TRBV12-3 or TRBV12-4 and TRBJ1-2; possible D gene TRBD1, 5 bases. The CDR3 totals 12 residues. The CDR3 DNA follows: TGTGCCAACAGTTTGGGGGGGTACGGCTACACCTTC. This translates into CANSLGGYGYTF.